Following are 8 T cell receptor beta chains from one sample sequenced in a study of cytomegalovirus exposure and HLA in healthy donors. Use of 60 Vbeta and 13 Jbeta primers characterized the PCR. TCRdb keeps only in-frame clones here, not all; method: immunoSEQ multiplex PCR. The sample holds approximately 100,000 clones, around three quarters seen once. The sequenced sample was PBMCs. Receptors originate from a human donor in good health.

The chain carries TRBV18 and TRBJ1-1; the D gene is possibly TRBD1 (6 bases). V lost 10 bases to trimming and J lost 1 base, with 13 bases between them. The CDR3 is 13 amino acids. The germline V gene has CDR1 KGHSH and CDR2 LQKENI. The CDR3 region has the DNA TGTGCCACCACCGGGACAACGAACACTGAAGCTTTCTTT. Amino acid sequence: CATTGTTNTEAFF.

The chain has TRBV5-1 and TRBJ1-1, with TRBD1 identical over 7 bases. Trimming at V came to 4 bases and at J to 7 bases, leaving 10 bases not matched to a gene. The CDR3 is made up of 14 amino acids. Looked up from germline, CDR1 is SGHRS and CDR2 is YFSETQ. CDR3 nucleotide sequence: TGCGCCAGCAGCCGCATCAGACAGGGCAATGAAGCTTTCTTT. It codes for CASSRIRQGNEAFF.

The CDR3 sequence is CASRAGINSNQPQHF. In DNA form, the CDR3 reads TGTGCCAGCAGAGCCGGGATCAATAGCAATCAGCCCCAGCATTTT. The chain has TRBV27 and TRBJ1-5; D is ambiguous. The CDR3 is 15 residues long. Per the germline V gene, CDR1 is MNHEY and CDR2 is SMNVEV (reference sequence). Trimming stripped 6 bases from V and 0 bases from J, with 12 bases between.

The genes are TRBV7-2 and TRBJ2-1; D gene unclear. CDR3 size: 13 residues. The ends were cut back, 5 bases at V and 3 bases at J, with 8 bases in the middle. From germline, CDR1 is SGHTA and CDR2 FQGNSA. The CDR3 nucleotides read TGTGCCAGCAGCCCACTTCGCTACAATGAGCAGTTCTTC. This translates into CASSPLRYNEQFF.

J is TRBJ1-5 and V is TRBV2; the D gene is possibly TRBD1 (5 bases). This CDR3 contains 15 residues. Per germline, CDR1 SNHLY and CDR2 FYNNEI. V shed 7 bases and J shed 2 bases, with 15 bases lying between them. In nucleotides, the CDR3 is TGTGCCAGCACCGCTTACTCGGGGGGCAATCAGCCCCAGCATTTT. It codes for CASTAYSGGNQPQHF.

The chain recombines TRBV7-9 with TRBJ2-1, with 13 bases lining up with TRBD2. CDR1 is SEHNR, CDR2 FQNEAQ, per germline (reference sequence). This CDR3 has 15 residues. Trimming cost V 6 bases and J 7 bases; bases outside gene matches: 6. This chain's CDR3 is CASRWTSGSPNEQFF. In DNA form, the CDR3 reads TGTGCCAGCAGATGGACTAGCGGGAGTCCTAATGAGCAGTTCTTC.

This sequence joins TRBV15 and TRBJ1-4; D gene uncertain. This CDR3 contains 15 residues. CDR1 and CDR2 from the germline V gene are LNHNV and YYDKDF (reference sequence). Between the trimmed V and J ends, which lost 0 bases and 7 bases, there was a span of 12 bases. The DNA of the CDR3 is TGTGCCACCAGCAGAGAACCCGCAAAGAGTGAAAAACTGTTTTTT. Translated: CATSREPAKSEKLFF.

As DNA, the CDR3 is TGCAGCGTTGAAGATGGTAGCGGGGAGCAGTTCTTC. Protein: CSVEDGSGEQFF. The chain has TRBV29-1 and TRBJ2-1, with TRBD2 identical over 7 bases. CDR3 length: 12 residues. The V segment lost 0 bases and the J segment 10 bases; nucleotides outside the gene matches: 3. Germline V gene lookup returns CDR1 SQVTM and CDR2 ANQGSEA.